A single sample is the source of the 3 T cell receptor beta chains below, sequenced in a study of patients and donors after allogeneic stem cell transplantation. TCRdb ran MiXCR on the RT-PCR reads and lists one entry per CDR3 protein. The data contain 150,000 to 200,000 distinct CDR3 sequences, about 30% of them singletons. Sequencing was carried out using blood, either unsorted or a sorted T cell fraction (not recorded which). These receptors all come from a human donor who was either an allogeneic HSCT recipient or a stem cell or donor lymphocyte infusion donor (not recorded which). It is not recorded whose cells these are; they may come from a transplant donor.

The V gene is TRBV6-2 or TRBV6-3, the J gene TRBJ2-4; D is possibly TRBD1 (5 bases). The CDR3 totals 14 residues. V gave up 2 bases and J gave up 7 bases, with 12 bases separating them. The germline V gene encodes CDR1 MNHEY and CDR2 SVGEGT. CDR3 in DNA: TGTGCCAGCAGTTACGCAGCAGGGAATAACATTCAGTACTTC. Protein product: CASSYAAGNNIQYF.

Only one count was recorded for this clonotype. The V and J genes are TRBV5-1 and TRBJ2-1; D is ambiguous. This CDR3 has 14 residues. Germline V gives CDR1 SGHRS, CDR2 YFSETQ. Trimming removed 4 bases from V and 0 bases from J, with 8 bases in between. This chain's CDR3 is CASSPSSSYNEQFF. DNA for the CDR3: TGCGCCAGCAGCCCCTCCAGCTCCTACAATGAGCAGTTCTTC.

This clonotype was detected a few times. The V gene is TRBV20-1, the J gene TRBJ2-7, with D possibly matching TRBD1 (6 bases). This CDR3 contains 13 residues. The germline V gene encodes CDR1 DFQATT and CDR2 SNEGSKA (reference sequence). Deletions cut 5 bases from V and 4 bases from J, with 15 bases between. The CDR3 DNA reads TGCAGTGCTCTGACAGGAGGCCGTTACGAGCAGTACTTC. It encodes CSALTGGRYEQYF.